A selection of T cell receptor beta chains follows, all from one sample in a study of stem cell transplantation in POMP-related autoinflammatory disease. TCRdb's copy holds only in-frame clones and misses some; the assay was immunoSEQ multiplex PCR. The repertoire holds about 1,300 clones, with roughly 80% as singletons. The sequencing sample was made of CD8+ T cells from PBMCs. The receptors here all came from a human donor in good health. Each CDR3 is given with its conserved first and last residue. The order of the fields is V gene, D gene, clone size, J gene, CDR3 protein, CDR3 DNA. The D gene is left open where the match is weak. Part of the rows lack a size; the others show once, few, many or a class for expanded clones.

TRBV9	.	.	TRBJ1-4	CASSVGNEMSWGEKLFF	TGTGCCAGCAGCGTTGGTAATGAGATGTCATGGGGTGAAAAACTGTTTTTT
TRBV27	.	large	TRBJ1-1	CASSLGEAGTEAFF	TGTGCCAGCAGTTTAGGCGAGGCGGGCACTGAAGCTTTCTTT
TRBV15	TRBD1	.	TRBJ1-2	CATSRRTGRSPPYGYTF	TGTGCCACCAGCAGAAGGACAGGGAGATCACCCCCCTATGGCTACACCTTC
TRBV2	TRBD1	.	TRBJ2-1	CASSASSGQGFDEQFF	TGTGCCAGCAGTGCCTCCTCGGGACAGGGGTTCGATGAGCAGTTCTTC
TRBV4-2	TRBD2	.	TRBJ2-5	CASSQDDGGEEETQYF	TGTGCCAGCAGCCAAGATGACGGGGGGGAGGAGGAGACCCAGTACTTC
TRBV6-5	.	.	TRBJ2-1	CASSPLDLGSNEQFF	TGTGCCAGCAGTCCACTTGACTTAGGGAGCAATGAGCAGTTCTTC
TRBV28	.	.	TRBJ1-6	CATVHPSRVKGYSPLHF	TGTGCCACCGTCCACCCCTCCAGGGTAAAGGGATATTCACCCCTCCACTTT
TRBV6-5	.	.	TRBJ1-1	CASSSRAQGTEAFF	TGTGCCAGCAGCTCCCGGGCCCAGGGGACTGAAGCTTTCTTT
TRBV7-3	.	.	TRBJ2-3	CASSSDASTDTQYF	TGTGCCAGCAGCTCCGACGCTAGCACAGATACGCAGTATTTT
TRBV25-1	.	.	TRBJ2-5	CASSMGGGGLLETQYF	TGTGCCAGCTCCATGGGTGGGGGGGGCTTGCTGGAGACCCAGTACTTC
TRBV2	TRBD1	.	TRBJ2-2	CAIHQDGTANTGELFF	TGTGCCATCCACCAGGACGGGACAGCGAACACCGGGGAGCTGTTTTTT
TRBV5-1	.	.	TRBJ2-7	CASSTDEGEDEQYF	TGCGCCAGCAGCACTGACGAAGGGGAGGACGAGCAGTACTTC
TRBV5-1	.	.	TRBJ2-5	CASSGPGWRETQYF	TGCGCCAGCAGCGGACCAGGGTGGCGGGAGACCCAGTACTTC
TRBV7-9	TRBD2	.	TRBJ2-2	CASSLRGTSGTNTGELFF	TGTGCCAGCAGCTTACGGGGGACTAGCGGGACCAACACCGGGGAGCTGTTTTTT
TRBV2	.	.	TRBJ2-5	CASMVWDQETQYF	TGTGCCAGCATGGTTTGGGACCAAGAGACCCAGTACTTC
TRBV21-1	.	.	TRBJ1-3	CASSPRGRGNTIYF	TGTGCCAGCAGCCCTCGAGGGAGAGGAAACACCATATATTTT
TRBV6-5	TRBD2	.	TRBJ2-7	CASSYSGLAGYEQYF	TGTGCCAGCAGTTACTCGGGACTAGCGGGCTACGAGCAGTACTTC
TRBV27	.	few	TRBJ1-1	CASSSQLRGPGTEAFF	TGTGCCAGCAGTTCCCAGCTCCGGGGACCTGGGACTGAAGCTTTCTTT
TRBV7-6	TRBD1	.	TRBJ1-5	CASSPQAGGVLNQPQHF	TGTGCCAGCAGCCCTCAGGCAGGGGGTGTATTGAATCAGCCCCAGCATTTT
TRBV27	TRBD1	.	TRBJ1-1	CASSLSEGASTEAFF	TGTGCCAGCAGTTTATCTGAGGGGGCGAGCACTGAAGCTTTCTTT
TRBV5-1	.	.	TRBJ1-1	CASSLDPGDGTEAFF	TGCGCCAGCAGCTTGGATCCGGGTGATGGGACTGAAGCTTTCTTT
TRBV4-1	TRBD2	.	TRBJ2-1	CASSPTSGGALEQFF	TGCGCCAGCAGCCCCACCAGCGGGGGGGCTCTTGAGCAGTTCTTC
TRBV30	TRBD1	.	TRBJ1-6	CAWKTRGDNSPLHF	TGTGCCTGGAAAACCAGGGGGGATAATTCACCCCTCCACTTT
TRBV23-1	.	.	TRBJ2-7	CASSQPRFGRLRYEQYF	TGCGCCAGCAGTCAACCGAGATTTGGTAGGCTGAGGTACGAGCAGTACTTC
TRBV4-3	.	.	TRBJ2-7	CASSQRYRDKTYEQYF	TGCGCCAGCAGCCAACGATACCGGGACAAGACCTACGAGCAGTACTTC
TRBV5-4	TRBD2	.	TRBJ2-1	CASNTLAGGYNEQFF	TGTGCCAGCAACACCCTAGCGGGGGGTTACAATGAGCAGTTCTTC
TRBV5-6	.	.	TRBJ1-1	CASSLGGSTEAFF	TGTGCCAGCAGCTTGGGGGGGAGCACTGAAGCTTTCTTT
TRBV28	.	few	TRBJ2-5	CASSLSGGADPDQETQYF	TGTGCCAGCAGTTTATCAGGGGGGGCGGACCCCGACCAAGAGACCCAGTACTTC